The 23 T cell receptor beta chains below all came from one sample that was sequenced in a study of blood T cell repertoires in COVID-19. Using immunoSEQ multiplex PCR, the repertoire was profiled, and TCRdb retains in-frame clones only, with some absent. This table has about 160,000 clones, around 85% appearing once. Sequenced input: peripheral blood. Source of these receptors: a human donor with acute or convalescent COVID-19. The donor label of this sample is uncertain.

This chain joins TRBV6-2 or TRBV6-3 and TRBJ1-3, with D possibly TRBD1 on 5 matching bases. V was pared by 5 bases and J by 0 bases, with 8 bases between. This CDR3 is built from 14 residues. Per the germline V gene, CDR1 is MNHEY and CDR2 is SVGEGT. CDR3 protein: CASSQTVSGNTIYF. The CDR3 nucleotides read TGTGCCAGCAGTCAGACAGTCTCTGGAAACACCATATATTTT.

On this clone itself: Other nucleotide sequences from this sample produce the same CDR3. The V gene is TRBV6-5, the J gene TRBJ2-3; 8 bases fit TRBD2. The CDR3 has 15 amino acids. CDR1 is MNHEY and CDR2 is SVGAGI in the germline V gene. With V trimmed by 3 bases and J by 0 bases, 2 bases remained unmatched. CDR3 DNA sequence: TGTGCCAGCAGTTATAGCGGGACTAGCACAGATACGCAGTATTTT. It codes for CASSYSGTSTDTQYF.

The DNA for the CDR3 is TGTGCCTCCCGGCAGGGATATGGCTACACCTTC. It specifies CASRQGYGYTF. This chain uses TRBV6-5 with TRBJ1-2; the D gene is possibly TRBD1 (5 bases). Germline assignment: CDR1 MNHEY and CDR2 SVGAGI. The CDR3 loop spans 11 amino acids. V was pared by 11 bases and J by 5 bases, with 12 bases between.

The chain combines TRBV5-4 with TRBJ1-6, with TRBD1 matching over 7 bases. This CDR3 comprises 17 residues. V shed 5 bases and J 1 base; nucleotides not matched to a gene: 9. Germline V lookup: CDR1 SGHNT, CDR2 YYREEE (reference sequence). The CDR3 region is CASRLGQAGSYNSPLHF. Written as DNA, the CDR3 is TGTGCCAGCAGACTCGGACAGGCTGGTTCCTATAATTCACCCCTCCACTTT.

This chain connects TRBV24-1 to TRBJ2-3, with 8 nucleotides matching TRBD2. This CDR3 is 16 amino acids long. Per germline, CDR1 KGHDR and CDR2 SFDVKD. Trimming removed 4 bases from V and 5 bases from J; junction bases left unmatched: 10. The CDR3 sequence: CATSDRTGGGRDTQYF. The CDR3 nucleotides read TGTGCCACCAGTGACCGGACCGGGGGGGGTCGAGATACGCAGTATTTT.

The V call is TRBV9, the J call TRBJ2-2, with TRBD1 identical over 10 bases. This CDR3 is 17 amino acids long. The germline gives CDR1 SGDLS, CDR2 YYNGEE. Trimming removed 3 bases from V and 4 bases from J; junction bases left unmatched: 9. This CDR3 reads CASSADRDRGITGELFF. CDR3 DNA sequence: TGTGCCAGCAGCGCCGACCGGGACAGGGGAATCACCGGGGAGCTGTTTTTT.

The rearrangement links TRBV5-6 to TRBJ1-4, with D tentatively TRBD1 (6 bases). This CDR3 is 14 amino acids long. With 3 bases removed from V and 0 bases from J, the gap between germline ends came to 6 bases. Germline V gives CDR1 SGHDT, CDR2 YYEEEE. The CDR3 is CASSWTATNEKLFF. The CDR3 nucleotides read TGTGCCAGCAGCTGGACAGCAACTAATGAAAAACTGTTTTTT.

The rearrangement uses TRBV3-1 (or the pseudogene TRBV3-2) and TRBJ1-6; D perhaps matches TRBD1 (5 bases). V was clipped by 6 bases and J by 7 bases, with 13 bases between them. CDR1 and CDR2 from the germline V gene are LGHDT and YNNKEL (reference sequence). This CDR3 region has 14 residues. In nucleotides, the CDR3 is TGTGCCAGCAGTCATATACAGGAGAATTCACCCCTCCACTTT. Amino acids: CASSHIQENSPLHF.

This clone was counted once. The chain uses TRBV9 and TRBJ1-3, with 8 positions matching TRBD1. This CDR3 region has 16 residues. J lost 3 bases, V lost 0 bases, and 5 bases had no gene match. Germline V gene lookup returns CDR1 SGDLS and CDR2 YYNGEE. The CDR3 protein is CASSVGAGGFGNTIYF. CDR3 bases: TGTGCCAGCAGCGTAGGGGCAGGGGGCTTTGGAAACACCATATATTTT.

The chain is built from TRBV5-1 and TRBJ2-7; TRBD1 matches 9 bases. The CDR3 consists of 15 residues. V lost 3 bases to trimming and J lost 6 bases; unmatched junction nucleotides: 10. From germline, CDR1 is SGHRS and CDR2 YFSETQ. As DNA, the CDR3 is TGCGCCAGCAGCTCCACCGGGGGACAGGGAGCCGAGCAGTACTTC. It codes for CASSSTGGQGAEQYF. Variable domain in full (rest from reference TRBV5-1 and TRBJ2-7): KAGVTQTPRYLIKTRGQQVTLSCSPISGHRSVSWYQQTPGQGLQFLFEYFSETQRNKGNFPGRFSGRQFSNSRSEMNVSTLELGDSALYLCASSSTGGQGAEQYFGPGTRLTVT.

This chain links TRBV19 with TRBJ2-6; maybe TRBD1 (5 bases). The CDR3 is 16 amino acids. Germline CDR1 reads LNHDA; CDR2 reads SQIVND (reference sequence). V was shortened by 5 bases and J by 0 bases, with 11 bases between the two germline ends. The CDR3 here is CASSPRQPSGANVLTF. CDR3 DNA: TGTGCCAGTAGTCCCCGACAGCCCTCTGGGGCCAACGTCCTGACTTTC.

The chain employs TRBV7-2 and TRBJ2-4; no clear D. This CDR3 contains 14 residues. Germline CDR1 reads SGHTA; CDR2 reads FQGNSA. Trimming shortened V by 3 bases and J by 1 base, and 7 bases separated the two germline ends. CDR3 loop: CASSFGTAKNIQYF. CDR3 DNA sequence: TGTGCCAGCAGCTTCGGTACGGCCAAAAACATTCAGTACTTC.

The chain links TRBV6-6 to TRBJ1-4; TRBD1 agrees at 8 bases. From germline, CDR1 is MNHNY and CDR2 SVGAGI (reference sequence). V shed 6 bases, J shed 3 bases, and the junction held 9 bases outside the gene matches. CDR3 length equals 16 residues. CDR3 sequence: CASRSSGGRANEKLFF. DNA of the CDR3: TGTGCCAGCAGATCCTCAGGGGGCAGGGCTAATGAAAAACTGTTTTTT.

This rearrangement joins TRBV4-1 to TRBJ1-6; D is possibly TRBD1 (6 bases). The V and J ends lost 0 bases and 6 bases respectively, with 12 bases between them. CDR3 length equals 16 residues. Germline CDR1 and CDR2: MGHRA and YSYEKL. The CDR3 protein is CASSQEWGRGNSPLHF. The CDR3 DNA follows: TGCGCCAGCAGCCAAGAATGGGGGCGCGGTAATTCACCCCTCCACTTT.

The J gene is TRBJ1-1, the V gene TRBV28; 9 nucleotides match TRBD1. Germline CDR1 MDHEN, CDR2 SYDVKM. This CDR3 has 16 amino acids. V gave up 5 bases and J gave up 1 base; unmatched junction bases: 8. The CDR3 DNA reads as TGTGCCAGCAGTCCATCTCCGGGACAGGGGAACACTGAAGCTTTCTTT. Its translation is CASSPSPGQGNTEAFF.

The sample holds one count of this clone. This chain uses TRBV14 with TRBJ2-1, with 8 bases matching TRBD2. V lost 4 bases to trimming and J lost 1 base; unmatched junction nucleotides: 9. The CDR3 is made up of 17 amino acids. Germline V gene data show CDR1 as SGHDN and CDR2 as FVKESK. The CDR3 here is CASSPPNKRGSYNEQFF. The CDR3 DNA sequence: TGTGCCAGCAGCCCCCCCAACAAGCGGGGGTCCTACAATGAGCAGTTCTTC.

The chain uses TRBV4-2 and TRBJ1-3; the D is unclear. The CDR3 is 16 amino acids. The V gene's germline CDR1 is LGHNA and CDR2 YNFKEQ. V lost 2 bases to trimming and J lost 0 bases, with 11 bases between them. This CDR3 reads CASSQSTTRSGNTIYF. The CDR3 DNA sequence: TGTGCCAGCAGCCAATCCACCACACGCTCTGGAAACACCATATATTTT.

The rearrangement uses TRBV3-1 (or the pseudogene TRBV3-2) and TRBJ2-2; 8 positions agree with TRBD2. This CDR3 region has 19 residues. Germline CDR1 reads LGHDT; CDR2 reads YNNKEL (reference sequence). V shed 0 bases and J 3 bases; nucleotides not matched to a gene: 12. The CDR3 DNA sequence: TGTGCCAGCAGCCAAGATCGCACTAGCGGCCCACGGGACACCGGGGAGCTGTTTTTT. It yields the protein CASSQDRTSGPRDTGELFF.

J is TRBJ1-2 and V is TRBV6-1; 9 bases match TRBD1. Germline V gives CDR1 MNHNS, CDR2 SASEGT. Trimming at V came to 4 bases and at J to 7 bases, leaving 13 bases not matched to a gene. This CDR3 contains 16 residues. The CDR3 sequence: CASSGIRGTGYGGYTF. For the CDR3, the DNA is TGTGCCAGCAGTGGAATTAGGGGGACAGGGTACGGTGGCTACACCTTC.

V usage is TRBV21-1 and J usage is TRBJ1-6. TRBV21-1 is a documented pseudogene. The CDR3 sequence is 12 residues long. The CDR3: CAPWGDNSPLHF. As DNA, the CDR3 is TGTGCCCCATGGGGGGATAATTCACCCCTCCACTTT.

The chain combines TRBV6-5 with TRBJ1-5, with TRBD1 matching over 7 bases. Germline lookup yields CDR1 MNHEY and CDR2 SVGAGI. Trimming removed 2 bases from V and 3 bases from J; junction bases left unmatched: 1. The CDR3 is 14 amino acids. The DNA for the CDR3 is TGTGCCAGCAGTTACACAGGGGTCAATCAGCCCCAGCATTTT. It translates to CASSYTGVNQPQHF.

The rearrangement uses TRBV29-1 and TRBJ1-2, with 10 bases that match TRBD1. J was trimmed by 5 bases and V by 6 bases; bases with no gene match: 9. CDR3 length: 14 amino acids. The germline gives CDR1 SQVTM, CDR2 ANQGSEA. CDR3: CSVAATGGRYGYTF. CDR3 sequence (DNA): TGCAGCGTCGCGGCGACAGGGGGCAGATATGGCTACACCTTC.

This chain links TRBV19 with TRBJ1-1, with no clear D. Germline loops: CDR1 LNHDA, CDR2 SQIVND (reference sequence). The V gene lost 5 bases and the J gene lost 0 bases, with 13 bases spanning the gap. The CDR3 is 15 residues long. The DNA of the CDR3 is TGTGCCAGTAGTGCAGCGGGGAACTTGAACACTGAAGCTTTCTTT. Amino acids: CASSAAGNLNTEAFF.